This T cell receptor (beta chain) emerged from a study of identical twins. Study outcomes and limitations: Conclusions were based on cross-sectional statistical analysis, without following the same donors. Twins' surplus sharing was weaker for beta out-of-frame sequences. Partly confounded zero-insertion analyses could result from invariant MAIT and iNKT cells.

TCRdb called the 5' RACE reads again in MiXCR, with one record for every CDR3 protein. Of about 570,000 distinct CDR3 sequences listed, around 9.6% are singletons. CDR3 length: 15 amino acids. The J segment lost 3 bases and the V segment lost 0 bases, leaving 5 bases of the junction unmatched. The germline V gene has CDR1 DFQATT and CDR2 SNEGSKA (reference sequence). As concerns this clonotype: The antigen is not known.

These data were also reused for a study on yellow fever vaccine responses in identical twins. That work contributes: Twins' T cell vaccine responses reportedly looked partly convergent, partly personalized.

The chain combines TRBV20-1 with TRBJ2-5; TRBD2 agrees at 9 bases. Material: PBMCs. The sequence derives from a woman aged 18-29 years in good health. The CDR3 reads CSARESLAGKETQYF. Written as DNA, the CDR3 is TGCAGTGCTAGAGAGTCGCTAGCGGGAAAAGAGACCCAGTACTTC.